A single sample gave rise to the 14 T cell receptor beta chains below, sequenced in a study of identifying expanded T cells in peripheral blood. Produced via immunoSEQ multiplex PCR; TCRdb's table is partial and in-frame only. The sample has approximately 81,000 clones; 84% are singletons. Sequencing was carried out using blood. The receptors were sampled from a person aged 18 to 69 in good health.

The chain is built from TRBV6-1 and TRBJ1-2, with a possible D match to TRBD1 (6 bases). Per the germline V gene, CDR1 is MNHNS and CDR2 is SASEGT. Trimming took 6 bases from V and 7 from J, leaving 18 bases between them. This CDR3 contains 14 residues. This chain's CDR3 is CASRKTGILGGYTF. As DNA, the CDR3 is TGTGCCAGCAGAAAAACAGGGATATTAGGTGGCTACACCTTC.

For the CDR3, the DNA is TGCGCCAGCAGCCCAGCTGGGACTAGCGGGAGGGCCGGGTCCTACGAGCAGTACTTC. It is translated as CASSPAGTSGRAGSYEQYF. The chain links TRBV4-1 to TRBJ2-7; 16 nucleotides agree with TRBD2. Losses at the gene ends were 4 bases for V and 1 base for J; bases not matched to a gene: 10. Germline CDR1 MGHRA, CDR2 YSYEKL. CDR3 length equals 19 residues.

The rearrangement joins TRBV5-1 to TRBJ2-7; D could derive from TRBD1 or TRBD2 (5 bases each). Deletions cut 0 bases from V and 3 bases from J, with 13 bases between. The CDR3 runs to 15 residues. From germline, CDR1 is SGHRS and CDR2 YFSETQ. CDR3 in amino acids: CASSLDPGTIYEQYF. As DNA, the CDR3 is TGCGCCAGCAGCTTGGATCCGGGGACCATCTACGAGCAGTACTTC.

The CDR3 DNA reads TGTGCCAGCAGTTACGCACGGCGGAGGGTGCACACTGAAGCTTTCTTT. It is translated as CASSYARRRVHTEAFF. The chain links TRBV6-5 to TRBJ1-1; D gene uncertain. V gave up 2 bases and J gave up 3 bases, with 16 bases separating them. Germline CDR1 is MNHEY and CDR2 is SVGAGI. This CDR3 has 16 residues.

The chain uses TRBV5-6 and TRBJ2-7; D not certain. Trimming pared 6 bases from V and 2 bases from J, leaving 15 bases between. This CDR3 has 14 amino acids. Germline CDR1 and CDR2: SGHDT and YYEEEE. The CDR3 loop reads CASIMMAAPYEQYF. CDR3 bases: TGTGCCAGCATCATGATGGCCGCGCCCTACGAGCAGTACTTC.

The genes are TRBV29-1 and TRBJ2-7; D may match TRBD1 or TRBD2 (5 bases each). The V and J ends lost 4 bases and 1 base respectively, with 20 bases between them. CDR1 is SQVTM, CDR2 ANQGSEA, per germline. The CDR3 is 16 residues long. CDR3 sequence: CSVGTLGPKVSYEQYF. CDR3 in DNA: TGCAGCGTTGGGACCTTGGGACCGAAGGTTTCCTACGAGCAGTACTTC.

The genes are TRBV28 and TRBJ1-5; possible D gene TRBD1, 6 bases. There are 16 residues in the CDR3. From germline, CDR1 is MDHEN and CDR2 SYDVKM. The V and J ends lost 1 base and 2 bases respectively, with 12 bases between them. The CDR3 reads CASSLSGVGRNQPQHF. DNA for the CDR3: TGTGCCAGCAGTTTATCAGGGGTAGGGCGCAATCAGCCCCAGCATTTT.

This chain joins TRBV4-1 and TRBJ2-5, with unresolved D. Trimming stripped 4 bases from V and 2 bases from J, with 11 bases between. The germline V gene encodes CDR1 MGHRA and CDR2 YSYEKL. The CDR3 runs to 14 residues. CDR3: CASSLRTAQETQYF. The DNA of the CDR3 is TGCGCCAGCAGCCTGCGGACGGCTCAAGAGACCCAGTACTTC.

The chain links TRBV5-1 to TRBJ2-5; the match to TRBD1 covers 7 bases. The germline V gene encodes CDR1 SGHRS and CDR2 YFSETQ. V trimming: 4 bases; J trimming: 3 bases; junction bases outside the gene matches: 6. CDR3 length: 14 amino acids. CDR3 loop: CASSVGTAKETQYF. Here the CDR3 DNA reads TGCGCCAGCAGCGTGGGGACAGCCAAAGAGACCCAGTACTTC.

The V and J genes are TRBV11-3 and TRBJ2-2, with TRBD2 matching 9 bases. Germline V gene sequence: CDR1 SGHNT, CDR2 YENEEA. V lost 3 bases and J lost 4; bases outside the gene matches: 3. The CDR3 spans 15 residues. The CDR3 is CASSLGSGSTGELFF. In DNA, the CDR3 is TGTGCCAGCAGCTTGGGTAGCGGGAGCACCGGGGAGCTGTTTTTT.

A few counts support this clone. V usage is TRBV19 and J usage is TRBJ2-1, with D tentatively TRBD1 (5 bases). The CDR3 extends over 13 amino acids. Germline loops: CDR1 LNHDA, CDR2 SQIVND (reference sequence). V was pared by 3 bases and J by 6 bases, with 9 bases between. In nucleotides, the CDR3 is TGTGCCAGTAGTATGGGGCAGATCAATGAGCAGTTCTTC. Translating gives CASSMGQINEQFF.

The gene calls are TRBV19 and TRBJ2-4; tentatively, D is TRBD1 (6 bases). Per the germline V gene, CDR1 is LNHDA and CDR2 is SQIVND (reference sequence). V was cut by 7 bases and J by 3 bases, with 16 bases left in between. This CDR3 has 15 amino acids. CDR3: CASTKIQGIKNIQYF. The DNA of the CDR3 is TGTGCCAGTACCAAGATACAGGGAATCAAAAACATTCAGTACTTC.

This clone was seen once. This sequence joins TRBV5-4 and TRBJ2-3, with 8 nucleotides matching TRBD1. The CDR3 has 14 amino acids. The trim removed 5 bases at V and 2 bases at J, leaving 4 bases unmatched. Looked up from germline, CDR1 is SGHNT and CDR2 is YYREEE (reference sequence). Written as DNA, the CDR3 is TGTGCCAGCAGGCGGGACAGGTACACAGATACGCAGTATTTT. It is translated as CASRRDRYTDTQYF.

This clone was picked up a small number of times. The CDR3 DNA follows: TGTGCCAGCAGCTCAAATCCGGGACAGCTGAACACCGGGGAGCTGTTTTTT. The encoded protein is CASSSNPGQLNTGELFF. The chain joins TRBV7-2 to TRBJ2-2; 7 nucleotides match TRBD1. The ends lost 4 bases at V and 1 base at J; junction bases unmatched: 9. The germline V gene encodes CDR1 SGHTA and CDR2 FQGNSA. The CDR3 sequence is 17 residues long.